Listed below are T cell receptor beta chains from one sample, sequenced in a study of Graves' ophthalmopathy and Graves' hyperthyroidism. TCRdb used MiXCR to reprocess the multiplex PCR reads, holding one entry per CDR3 protein. This sample has some 410,000 distinct CDR3 sequences, with over 20% found just once. Sequenced material: peripheral blood. These receptors were obtained from a woman younger than 35 with stable Graves' hyperthyroidism. Both conserved end residues are part of each CDR3. The D gene is left open where the match is weak. Part of the rows lack a size; the others show once, few, many or a class for expanded clones.

size	V	D	J	CDR3	DNA
many	TRBV7-9	TRBD2	TRBJ2-7	CASSLVTSGSYEQYF	TGTGCCAGCAGCTTAGTCACTAGCGGGAGTTACGAGCAGTACTTC
many	TRBV27	TRBD1	TRBJ1-5	CASSLLQGTQPQHF	TGTGCCAGCAGCCTCCTACAGGGGACTCAGCCCCAGCATTTT
many	TRBV6-2/TRBV6-3	TRBD2	TRBJ2-4	CASSWISGRPGAKNIQYF	TGTGCCAGCAGTTGGATTAGCGGGAGACCCGGGGCCAAAAACATTCAGTACTTC
NA	TRBV6-2/TRBV6-3	NA	TRBJ1-2	CASGSMGGYTF	TGTGCCAGCGGATCGATGGGAGGCTACACCTTC
many	TRBV12-3/TRBV12-4	TRBD1	TRBJ2-6	CASRITGGLSGANVLTF	TGTGCCAGCAGGATTACAGGGGGCCTCTCTGGGGCCAACGTCCTGACTTTC
NA	TRBV12-3/TRBV12-4	TRBD1	TRBJ2-7	CASSLEQGASEQYF	TGTGCCAGCAGTTTAGAGCAGGGGGCGTCCGAGCAGTACTTC
few	TRBV6-5	NA	TRBJ1-2	CASSYAGVDGYTF	TGTGCCAGCAGTTACGCAGGGGTGGATGGCTACACCTTC
many	TRBV6-5	NA	TRBJ2-7	CASRGLPSPYEQYF	TGTGCCAGCCGAGGGCTACCCTCGCCCTACGAGCAGTACTTC
many	TRBV19	NA	TRBJ1-5	CASSMNIVNQPQHF	TGTGCCAGTAGTATGAACATAGTCAATCAGCCCCAGCATTTT
few	TRBV19	NA	TRBJ1-1	CASSTRPLGGEAFF	TGTGCCAGTAGTACAAGACCCCTGGGCGGTGAAGCTTTCTTT
many	TRBV5-1	NA	TRBJ1-2	CASSLGLQDYYGYTF	TGCGCCAGCAGCTTGGGACTTCAGGACTACTATGGCTACACCTTC
few	TRBV12-3/TRBV12-4	NA	TRBJ1-1	CASSPLEVGEAFF	TGTGCCAGCAGCCCACTTGAGGTTGGTGAAGCTTTCTTT
many	TRBV27	TRBD1	TRBJ1-6	CASSLVGQGYSPLHF	TGTGCCAGCAGTTTAGTAGGACAGGGTTATTCACCCCTCCACTTT
many	TRBV6-1	NA	TRBJ2-5	CASRLWDPRETQYF	TGTGCCAGCAGACTATGGGATCCAAGAGAGACCCAGTACTTC
NA	TRBV18	NA	TRBJ1-6	CPSSEDTDSPLHF	TGTCCCAGCTCGGAAGACACGGATTCACCCCTCCACTTT
many	TRBV2	NA	TRBJ1-1	CASLRVTEAFF	TGTGCCAGTCTTCGTGTCACTGAAGCTTTCTTT
many	TRBV5-6	NA	TRBJ1-2	CASSSLEARGTGYTF	TGTGCCAGCAGCTCCCTTGAGGCCAGAGGGACTGGCTACACCTTC
NA	TRBV6-5	TRBD1	TRBJ1-5	CASSSTGGLPQHF	TGTGCCAGCAGTTCCACAGGGGGGCTGCCCCAGCATTTT
NA	TRBV4-1	NA	TRBJ1-6	CASSQDGTGRSPLHF	TGCGCCAGCAGCCAAGATGGGACCGGCAGATCACCCCTCCACTTT
many	TRBV18	TRBD2	TRBJ2-7	CASSIREGSYEQYF	TGTGCCAGCTCAATCAGGGAGGGGTCCTACGAGCAGTACTTC
NA	TRBV6-1	TRBD1	TRBJ2-5	CASSPLGTVETKYF	TGCGCCAGCAGCCCACTCGGGACAGTAGAGACCAAGTACTTC
many	TRBV5-1	TRBD1	TRBJ1-2	CASSSGQHKNYGYTF	TGCGCCAGCAGCTCGGGACAGCACAAAAACTATGGCTACACCTTC
many	TRBV6-2/TRBV6-3	NA	TRBJ2-7	CASSYREEQYF	TGTGCCAGCAGTTATCGGGAGGAGCAGTACTTC
NA	TRBV12-3/TRBV12-4	NA	TRBJ2-2	CATRERGWTGELFF	TGTGCCACCCGCGAAAGGGGATGGACCGGGGAGCTGTTTTTT
many	TRBV7-9	NA	TRBJ1-1	CASSFGRETTEAFF	TGTGCCAGCAGCTTCGGCAGGGAGACCACTGAAGCTTTCTTT
few	TRBV12-3/TRBV12-4	TRBD1	TRBJ1-5	CASSGPGQGYNQPQHF	TGTGCCAGCAGTGGACCGGGACAGGGTTATAATCAGCCCCAGCATTTT
few	TRBV9	NA	TRBJ1-1	CASSVADTEACF	TGTGCCAGCAGCGTAGCCGACACTGAAGCTTGCTTT
NA	TRBV11-2	TRBD1	TRBJ1-2	CASSYQFRDREKGDYGYTF	TGTGCCAGCAGCTACCAATTCCGGGACAGGGAAAAAGGAGACTATGGCTACACCTTC
many	TRBV12-3/TRBV12-4	TRBD2	TRBJ2-7	CASSPGTSGGYRYEQYF	TGTGCCAGCAGTCCCGGGACTAGCGGGGGTTATAGGTACGAGCAGTACTTC
many	TRBV6-5	TRBD2	TRBJ2-5	CASTRGLAGVETQYF	TGTGCCAGCACCAGGGGACTAGCGGGAGTGGAGACCCAGTACTTC
NA	TRBV12-3/TRBV12-4	NA	TRBJ1-2	CASSLGYGNYGYTF	TGTGCCAGCAGTTTAGGTTATGGGAACTATGGCTACACCTTC
many	TRBV27	TRBD1	TRBJ2-7	CAAWDRGYEQYF	TGTGCCGCATGGGACAGAGGCTACGAGCAGTACTTC
NA	TRBV19	TRBD1	TRBJ1-1	CASRWDRVDGNTEAFF	TGTGCCAGTAGGTGGGACAGGGTGGACGGGAACACTGAAGCTTTCTTT
NA	TRBV6-2/TRBV6-3	TRBD1	TRBJ2-4	CASSLRGQWGKNIQYF	TGTGCCAGCAGCCTTAGGGGGCAGTGGGGCAAAAACATTCAGTACTTC
NA	TRBV29-1	NA	TRBJ2-7	CSVVGPSAYEQYF	TGCAGCGTTGTTGGGCCAAGTGCCTACGAGCAGTACTTC
NA	TRBV12-3/TRBV12-4	NA	TRBJ2-5	CASRRQYEPEETQYF	TGTGCCAGCAGGCGACAATACGAACCCGAAGAGACCCAGTACTTC
NA	TRBV6-1	NA	TRBJ1-3	CASSRLGSENTIYF	TGTGCCAGCAGCAGGCTAGGGAGTGAAAACACCATATATTTT
NA	TRBV12-3/TRBV12-4	NA	TRBJ1-5	CASNLLNSNQPQHF	TGTGCCAGCAACCTCCTCAATAGCAATCAGCCCCAGCATTTT
NA	TRBV6-1	NA	TRBJ2-2	CASTPTSANTGELFF	TGTGCCAGCACCCCCACTTCTGCGAACACCGGGGAGCTGTTTTTT
NA	TRBV12-3/TRBV12-4	TRBD2	TRBJ2-7	CASGLAGDLVYEQYF	TGTGCCAGCGGCTTAGCGGGAGATCTGGTATACGAGCAGTACTTC
many	TRBV5-1	NA	TRBJ1-2	CASSFVEGYGYTF	TGCGCCAGCAGCTTCGTGGAGGGTTATGGCTACACCTTC